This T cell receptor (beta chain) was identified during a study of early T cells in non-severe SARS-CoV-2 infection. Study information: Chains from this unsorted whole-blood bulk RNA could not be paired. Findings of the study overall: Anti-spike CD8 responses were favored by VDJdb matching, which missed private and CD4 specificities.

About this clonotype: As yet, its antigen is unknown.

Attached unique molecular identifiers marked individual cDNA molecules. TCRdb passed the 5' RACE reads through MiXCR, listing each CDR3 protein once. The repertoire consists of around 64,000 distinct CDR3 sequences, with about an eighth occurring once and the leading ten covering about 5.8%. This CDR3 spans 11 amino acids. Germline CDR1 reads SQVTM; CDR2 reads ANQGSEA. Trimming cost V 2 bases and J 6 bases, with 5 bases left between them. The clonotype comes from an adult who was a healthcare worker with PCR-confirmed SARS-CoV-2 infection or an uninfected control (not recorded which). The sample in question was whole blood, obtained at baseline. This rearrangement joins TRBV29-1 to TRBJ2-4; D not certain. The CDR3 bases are TGCAGCGTTGAATCGGGAAACATTCAGTACTTC. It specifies CSVESGNIQYF.